The 30 T cell receptor beta chains given below trace back to one sample, sequenced in a study of cytomegalovirus exposure and HLA in healthy donors. Some clones are missing from TCRdb's copy, which holds only in-frame ones; the method was immunoSEQ multiplex PCR. The table records some 220,000 clones, 90% to 95% of them present only once. Input material: PBMCs. The receptors come from a woman between 18 and 30 years old in good health and CMV-seronegative.

V gene TRBV5-6 combines with J gene TRBJ1-5; 8 nucleotides align to TRBD1. The CDR3 runs 15 residues. V lost 1 base to trimming and J lost 6 bases; unmatched junction nucleotides: 6. Per the germline V gene, CDR1 is SGHDT and CDR2 is YYEEEE. CDR3 sequence: CASSLQGAPGQPQHF. DNA for the CDR3: TGTGCCAGCAGCTTGCAGGGGGCGCCCGGTCAGCCCCAGCATTTT. Variable domain in full (rest from reference TRBV5-6 and TRBJ1-5): DAGVTQSPTHLIKTRGQQVTLRCSPKSGHDTVSWYQQALGQGPQFIFQYYEEEERQRGNFPDRFSGHQFPNYSSELNVNALLLGDSALYLCASSLQGAPGQPQHFGDGTRLSIL.

A word on this clone: Relative to the germline gene, one junction end is altered; a read error may explain this. This sequence joins TRBV7-9 and TRBJ2-7; D unclear. The CDR3 contains 12 residues. Germline CDR1 reads SEHNR; CDR2 reads FQNEAQ (reference sequence). The CDR3 DNA follows: TGTGCCAGCAGCTTACCCGGTTCCTTCCTTAAATTC. It encodes CASSLPGSFLKF.

The chain uses TRBV9 and TRBJ2-7, with D uncertain. The CDR3 contains 10 residues. V lost 0 bases and J 12 bases, leaving 7 bases between the germline ends. Germline V CDR1 and CDR2: SGDLS, YYNGEE. The CDR3 protein is CASSVASGYF. The DNA of the CDR3 is TGTGCCAGCAGCGTAGCCTCCGGGTACTTC.

The J gene is TRBJ2-5, the V gene TRBV1; the DNA was not compared with TRBD2, the D call given in the table. TRBV1 is a documented pseudogene. The CDR3 sequence is 16 residues long. The CDR3 DNA reads as TGCACCAGCAACGCCCCCCCCGGGACTAGAGGAGAGACCCAGTACTTC. Residues: CTSNAPPGTRGETQYF.

The V and J genes are TRBV7-3 and TRBJ1-1, with D tentatively TRBD1 (5 bases). V dropped 1 base and J dropped 3 bases, with 6 bases sitting between them. CDR1 and CDR2 from the germline V gene are SGHTA and FQGTGA. The CDR3 has 13 residues. The CDR3 region is CASSLIGDTEAFF. The CDR3 DNA follows: TGTGCCAGCAGCTTAATAGGGGACACTGAAGCTTTCTTT.

This clone was observed once. This chain uses TRBV27 with TRBJ2-1; D possibly corresponds to TRBD2 (6 bases). With 6 bases removed from V and 9 bases from J, the gap between germline ends came to 12 bases. CDR1 is MNHEY and CDR2 is SMNVEV in the germline V gene (reference sequence). This CDR3 is 12 amino acids long. The CDR3 DNA reads TGTGCCAGCAGGGGGGGTGGGGGTGAGCAGTTCTTC. As protein: CASRGGGGEQFF.

The rearrangement links TRBV19 to TRBJ2-7; D possibly corresponds to TRBD2 (6 bases). V lost 4 bases, J lost 6 bases, and 13 bases lay in between. This CDR3 is 13 amino acids long. The germline V gene encodes CDR1 LNHDA and CDR2 SQIVND (reference sequence). The CDR3 here is CASSTSLAAEQYF. CDR3 bases: TGTGCCAGTAGTACTTCACTAGCTGCCGAGCAGTACTTC.

The genes are TRBV5-4 and TRBJ2-1; TRBD2 matches at 7 bases. V was pared by 4 bases and J by 5 bases, with 3 bases of the junction left unmatched. Germline lookup yields CDR1 SGHNT and CDR2 YYREEE (reference sequence). CDR3 length: 13 residues. DNA of the CDR3: TGTGCCAGCAGCCCGGGGAGGGACAATGAGCAGTTCTTC. Protein product: CASSPGRDNEQFF.

The genes are TRBV2 and TRBJ2-5; 7 bases are a match to TRBD1. The CDR3 runs 15 residues. Trimming removed 1 base from V and 0 bases from J; junction bases left unmatched: 2. Germline V gives CDR1 SNHLY, CDR2 FYNNEI. CDR3: CASSEVGTDQETQYF. The CDR3 region has the DNA TGTGCCAGCAGTGAAGTTGGGACAGACCAAGAGACCCAGTACTTC.

This clone was observed once. The chain recombines TRBV6-4 with TRBJ2-1; 7 bases are shared with TRBD2. Germline values: CDR1 MRHNA, CDR2 SNTAGT. The V segment lost 6 bases and the J segment 0 bases; nucleotides outside the gene matches: 11. The CDR3 length is 17 residues. The CDR3 DNA is TGTGCCAGCAGCCCGAAGGTCCGCGGGAGCTCCTACAATGAGCAGTTCTTC. Translated, it gives CASSPKVRGSSYNEQFF.

A few counts support this clone. V is TRBV19 and J is TRBJ2-5, with TRBD2 identical over 11 bases. The germline V gene encodes CDR1 LNHDA and CDR2 SQIVND (reference sequence). V shed 5 bases and J 4 bases; nucleotides not matched to a gene: 6. The CDR3 is made up of 15 amino acids. CDR3 sequence (DNA): TGTGCCAGTAGTGCACAACTAGCGGGAGCAGAGACCCAGTACTTC. Translation: CASSAQLAGAETQYF. Based on the CDR3 plus reference TRBV19 and TRBJ2-5, the full variable domain is DGGITQSPKYLFRKEGQNVTLSCEQNLNHDAMYWYRQDPGQGLRLIYYSQIVNDFQKGDIAEGYSVSREKKESFPLTVTSAQKNPTAFYLCASSAQLAGAETQYFGPGTRLLVL.

V gene TRBV18 combines with J gene TRBJ2-2; possibly TRBD1 for D (6 bases). V was shortened by 2 bases and J by 2 bases, with 9 bases between the two germline ends. Germline assignment: CDR1 KGHSH and CDR2 LQKENI. The CDR3 runs 15 residues. The CDR3 loop reads CASSPTGPNTGELFF. DNA of the CDR3: TGTGCCAGCTCACCAACAGGGCCCAACACCGGGGAGCTGTTTTTT.

The V gene is TRBV10-3, the J gene TRBJ2-1, with TRBD2 matching 7 bases. V shed 4 bases and J 7 bases; nucleotides not matched to a gene: 7. Looked up from germline, CDR1 is ENHRY and CDR2 is SYGVKD. The CDR3 is made up of 14 amino acids. CDR3 bases: TGTGCCATCAGTGTCTCGGGCGGGAGTAATGAGCAGTTCTTC. Its translation is CAISVSGGSNEQFF.

The V call is TRBV5-6, the J call TRBJ1-1, with D perhaps matching TRBD1 (5 bases). V shed 1 base and J shed 3 bases, with 13 bases lying between them. This CDR3 has 15 residues. Germline lookup yields CDR1 SGHDT and CDR2 YYEEEE. The CDR3 nucleotides read TGTGCCAGCAGCTTGAGGCTTCGGGGGTACACTGAAGCTTTCTTT. Translating gives CASSLRLRGYTEAFF.

The chain has TRBV7-2 and TRBJ2-1; 9 positions match TRBD2. Unmatched junction bases numbered 7, after V lost 1 base and J lost 3 bases. The V gene's germline CDR1 is SGHTA and CDR2 FQGNSA. The CDR3 sequence is 17 residues long. CDR3 residues: CASSLVHSGSGYNEQFF. The CDR3 DNA is TGTGCCAGCAGCTTAGTTCATAGCGGGAGTGGCTACAATGAGCAGTTCTTC.

This sequence joins TRBV5-6 and TRBJ1-4; 8 bases are a match to TRBD1. With V trimmed by 1 base and J by 7 bases, 9 bases remained unmatched. The CDR3 is made up of 16 amino acids. The germline V gene encodes CDR1 SGHDT and CDR2 YYEEEE. Here the CDR3 DNA reads TGTGCCAGCAGCTTGAACGGACAGGGAACGAGTGAAAAACTGTTTTTT. Translation: CASSLNGQGTSEKLFF.

The V call is TRBV2, the J call TRBJ2-4; 9 nucleotides line up with TRBD2. The V segment lost 6 bases and the J segment 5 bases; nucleotides outside the gene matches: 14. From germline, CDR1 is SNHLY and CDR2 FYNNEI. This CDR3 spans 17 amino acids. The CDR3 coding sequence is TGTGCCAGCAGGGAGCCTGGACTAGCGATGTTCCAAAACATTCAGTACTTC. Encoded protein: CASREPGLAMFQNIQYF.

The V and J genes are TRBV6-1 and TRBJ1-5; D unresolved. The CDR3 contains 15 residues. The V and J ends lost 7 bases and 2 bases respectively, with 15 bases between them. In germline, CDR1 is MNHNS, CDR2 SASEGT. CDR3 residues: CASTSRDLGNQPQHF. CDR3 bases: TGTGCCAGCACGTCGAGAGATCTTGGCAATCAGCCCCAGCATTTT.

The J gene is TRBJ1-2, the V gene TRBV6-6; perhaps TRBD1 as D (6 bases). V was pared by 8 bases and J by 0 bases, with 10 bases between. The CDR3 has 13 residues. CDR1 MNHNY and CDR2 SVGAGI come from the germline V gene (reference sequence). The DNA of the CDR3 is TGTGCCAGCGCCCCAGGGGCTAACTATGGCTACACCTTC. This sequence encodes CASAPGANYGYTF.

The chain combines TRBV7-9 with TRBJ2-7, with 7 positions matching TRBD2. V was clipped by 1 base and J by 9 bases; unmatched bases: 6. The CDR3 length is 13 residues. Germline V lookup: CDR1 SEHNR, CDR2 FQNEAQ (reference sequence). Here the CDR3 reads CASSLGGGVGQYF. The CDR3 DNA is TGTGCCAGCAGCTTAGGTGGGGGGGTTGGGCAGTACTTC.

This clone was counted between two and nine times. The chain has TRBV19 and TRBJ1-5; possible D gene TRBD1, 6 bases. V was pared by 7 bases and J by 5 bases, with 12 bases between. Germline CDR1 and CDR2: LNHDA and SQIVND (reference sequence). This CDR3 has 13 residues. Here the CDR3 reads CASKIPGDQPQHF. The CDR3 DNA is TGTGCCAGTAAAATACCAGGGGATCAGCCCCAGCATTTT.

The V gene is TRBV19, the J gene TRBJ1-6; 8 bases agree with TRBD1. V dropped 6 bases and J dropped 10; count of bases not matched to a gene: 11. This CDR3 is 15 amino acids long. Germline V gives CDR1 LNHDA, CDR2 SQIVND (reference sequence). The CDR3 loop reads CASRPTPGQASPLHF. CDR3 coding DNA: TGTGCCAGTAGACCTACCCCGGGACAGGCCTCACCCCTCCACTTT.

This chain links TRBV14 with TRBJ1-2; TRBD1 aligns across 8 bases. J was trimmed by 6 bases and V by 4 bases; bases with no gene match: 7. Germline CDR1 and CDR2: SGHDN and FVKESK. The CDR3 covers 14 residues. The CDR3 here is CASSLFTQGDGYTF. The CDR3 DNA is TGTGCCAGCAGCCTGTTCACACAGGGGGATGGCTACACCTTC.

The chain is built from TRBV19 and TRBJ2-3; D not resolved. The CDR3 has 15 residues. Per the germline V gene, CDR1 is LNHDA and CDR2 is SQIVND (reference sequence). The V and J ends lost 2 bases and 0 bases respectively, with 9 bases between them. In DNA, the CDR3 is TGTGCCAGTAGTATATTAACTTCTAGCACAGATACGCAGTATTTT. As protein: CASSILTSSTDTQYF.

CDR3: CASSLYPRGNQPQHF. The CDR3 DNA follows: TGTGCCAGCAGTCTTTACCCTCGAGGCAATCAGCCCCAGCATTTT. The J gene is TRBJ1-5, the V gene TRBV6-5, with no clear D. CDR3 size: 15 residues. The germline V gene encodes CDR1 MNHEY and CDR2 SVGAGI. Trimming pared 5 bases from V and 2 bases from J, leaving 13 bases between.

This clone was recorded only once. The chain uses TRBV7-8 and TRBJ1-1; D perhaps matches TRBD1 (6 bases). The CDR3 totals 15 residues. CDR1 is SGHVS, CDR2 FQNEAQ, per germline. Trimming stripped 2 bases from V and 6 bases from J, with 16 bases between. CDR3 DNA sequence: TGTGCCAGCAGCTTAAGGGGGGGCCAGGGAGCTGAAGCTTTCTTT. It specifies CASSLRGGQGAEAFF.

The chain recombines TRBV28 with TRBJ1-1, with 8 bases fitting TRBD1. Losses at the gene ends were 4 bases for V and 0 bases for J; bases not matched to a gene: 4. Germline V lookup: CDR1 MDHEN, CDR2 SYDVKM. This CDR3 spans 15 amino acids. Written as DNA, the CDR3 is TGTGCCAGCAGTTCGACAGGGGATGTGAACACTGAAGCTTTCTTT. It codes for CASSSTGDVNTEAFF. The variable domain in full, completed from reference TRBV28 and TRBJ1-1, reads DVKVTQSSRYLVKRTGEKVFLECVQDMDHENMFWYRQDPGLGLRLIYFSYDVKMKEKGDIPEGYSVSREKKERFSLILESASTNQTSMYLCASSSTGDVNTEAFFGQGTRLTVV.

The chain is built from TRBV1 and TRBJ2-3; the D call of TRBD2 is as the table states it, not checked on the DNA. TRBV1 represents a pseudogene. This CDR3 has 18 amino acids. The CDR3 sequence is CTSSGINTSGRPTDTQYF. CDR3 in DNA: TGCACCAGCAGCGGAATAAACACTAGCGGGAGGCCCACAGATACGCAGTATTTT.

This clone came up once. The V and J genes are TRBV10-2 and TRBJ2-7, with 9 nucleotides matching TRBD2. V trimming: 11 bases; J trimming: 3 bases; junction bases outside the gene matches: 5. The CDR3 extends over 12 amino acids. CDR1 is WSHSY and CDR2 is SAAADI in the germline V gene. CDR3 DNA: TGCGCCGCGACTAGCGGCCACTACGAGCAGTACTTC. Its translation: CAATSGHYEQYF.

The chain joins TRBV30 to TRBJ1-1; D call uncertain. Germline assignment: CDR1 GTSNPN and CDR2 SVGIG (reference sequence). V gave up 0 bases and J gave up 1 base, with 9 bases separating them. The CDR3 consists of 14 residues. CDR3 residues: CAWSVSVKNTEAFF. The DNA of the CDR3 is TGTGCCTGGAGTGTGTCGGTAAAGAACACTGAAGCTTTCTTT.